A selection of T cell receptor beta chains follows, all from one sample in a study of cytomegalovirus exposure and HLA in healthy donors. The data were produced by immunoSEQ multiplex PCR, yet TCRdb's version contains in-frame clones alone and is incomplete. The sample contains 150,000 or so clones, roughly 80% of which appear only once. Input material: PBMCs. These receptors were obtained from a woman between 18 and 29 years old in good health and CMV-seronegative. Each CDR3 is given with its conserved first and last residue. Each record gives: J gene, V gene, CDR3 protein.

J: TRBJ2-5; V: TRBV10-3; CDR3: CAISGVHGRSSQETQYF
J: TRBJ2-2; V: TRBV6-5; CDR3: CASSYGQIPGELFF
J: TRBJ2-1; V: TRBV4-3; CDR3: CASSQEGLGTRGHNEQFF
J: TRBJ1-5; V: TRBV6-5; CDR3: CASRHDRSNQPQHF
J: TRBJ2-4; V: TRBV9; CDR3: CASSVAGGSLNIQYF
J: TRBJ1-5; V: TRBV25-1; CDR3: CASSRGGQPQHF
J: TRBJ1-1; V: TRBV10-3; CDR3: CAISPDRGSTEAFF
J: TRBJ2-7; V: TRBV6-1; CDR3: CASSDSGTGGYEQYF
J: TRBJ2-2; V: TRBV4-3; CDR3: CASSPWGHLGNTGELFF
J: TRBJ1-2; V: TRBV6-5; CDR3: CASSYSIRGGGGYTF
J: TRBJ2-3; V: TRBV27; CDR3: CASSWVGGIDTQYF
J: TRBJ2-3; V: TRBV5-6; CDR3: CASSVGGRSTDTQYF
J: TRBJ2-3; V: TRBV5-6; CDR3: CASSLVLAGGDTQYF
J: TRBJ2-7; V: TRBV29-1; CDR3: CSARETVAYEQYF
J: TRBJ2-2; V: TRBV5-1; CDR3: CASSLTGRFGAGELFF
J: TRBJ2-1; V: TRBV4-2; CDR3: CASSQDSLAGGVYNEQFF
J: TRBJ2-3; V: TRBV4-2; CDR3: CASSQVSGRVGDTQYF
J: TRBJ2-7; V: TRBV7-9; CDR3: CASSSGGTYEQYF
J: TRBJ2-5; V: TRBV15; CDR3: CATSRDRLLAGEAAQYF
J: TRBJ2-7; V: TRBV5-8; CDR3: CASIQRGGREQYF
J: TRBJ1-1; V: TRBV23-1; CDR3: CASSQSETGVTEAFF
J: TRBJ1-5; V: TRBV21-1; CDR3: CASSKAGQDHSNQPQHF
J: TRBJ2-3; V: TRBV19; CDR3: CASSIPLGGSTGTDTQYF
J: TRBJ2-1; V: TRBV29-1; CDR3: CSVEISASGERFF
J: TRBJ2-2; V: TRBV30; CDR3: CAWKAGQGAGELFF
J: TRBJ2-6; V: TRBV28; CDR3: CASGTGTSSGANVLTF
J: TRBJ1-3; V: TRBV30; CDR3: CAWINGENFSGNTIYF
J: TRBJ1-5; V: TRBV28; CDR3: CASSRPGSNQPQHF
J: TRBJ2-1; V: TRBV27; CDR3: CASSSPNLAGLANEQFF
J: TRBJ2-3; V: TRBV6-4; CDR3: CASSPTRGGTDTQYF
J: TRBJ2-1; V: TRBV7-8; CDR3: CASSFVASNEQFF
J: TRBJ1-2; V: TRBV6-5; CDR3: CASTLHTGLRSGYTF
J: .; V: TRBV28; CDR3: CASSPPPGLAGGGGAEQYF
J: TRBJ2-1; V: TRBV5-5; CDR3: CASSSQGAWNEQFF
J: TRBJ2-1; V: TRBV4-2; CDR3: CASSHPGLAGRGEQFF
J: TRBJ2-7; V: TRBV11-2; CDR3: CASSLNPGASGRAKYEQYF
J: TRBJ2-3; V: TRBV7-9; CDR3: CASSLFQDTQYF
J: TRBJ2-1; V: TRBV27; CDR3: CASSRPGTGENQFF
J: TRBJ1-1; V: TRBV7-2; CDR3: CASSLAAVMNTEAFF
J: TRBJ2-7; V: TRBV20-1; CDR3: CSARGVYEQYF
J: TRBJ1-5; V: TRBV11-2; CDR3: CASSRTRGANQPQHF
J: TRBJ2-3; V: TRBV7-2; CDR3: CASSLQDTQYF
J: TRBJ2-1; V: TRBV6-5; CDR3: CASSYLDRFAYNEQFF
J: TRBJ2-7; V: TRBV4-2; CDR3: CASSPSAGSHEQYF
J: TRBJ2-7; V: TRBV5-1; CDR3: CASSTGTSGDSYEQYF
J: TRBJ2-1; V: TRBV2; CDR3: CASSSTGSSYNEQFF
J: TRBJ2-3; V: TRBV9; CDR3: CASSPSGSTDTQYF
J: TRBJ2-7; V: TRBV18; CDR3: CASSLGQGAFYEQYF
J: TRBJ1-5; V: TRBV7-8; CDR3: CASSRTGFDQPQHF
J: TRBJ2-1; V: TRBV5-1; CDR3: CASSLAWTGGYRNEQFF
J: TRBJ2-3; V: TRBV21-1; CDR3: CASNRLTGGLNTDTQYF
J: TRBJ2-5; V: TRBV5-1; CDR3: CASSLTGGEETQYF
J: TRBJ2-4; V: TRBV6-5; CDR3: CASSRGVLAKNIQYF
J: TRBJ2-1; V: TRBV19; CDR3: CASTPGGNTLSSYNEQFF
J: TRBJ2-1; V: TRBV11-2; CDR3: CASSLDAALAGSEQFF
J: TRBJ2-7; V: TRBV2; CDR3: CASKVGTGKVYEQYF
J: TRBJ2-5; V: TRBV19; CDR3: CASSGGGQETQYF
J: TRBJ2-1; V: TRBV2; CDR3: CASRERLGGLYNEQFF
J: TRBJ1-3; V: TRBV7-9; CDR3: CASSLAGTGNTIYF